The clone carrying this T cell receptor (beta chain) was seen repeatedly, ten times or more. Patients were all untreated before their thyroid surgery. The sample originates from a study of metastatic and nonmetastatic thyroid tumors. Study background: Where malignant and benign thyroid patients were concerned, repertoires were compared across blood and tumor or nodule tissue.

Study processing details: The study's classifier, a distant-metastasis tool for papillary thyroid cancer, was built using CDR3 differences across clinicopathological groups. With MiXCR, TCRdb reprocessed the PCR reads. TCRdb, rather than the study authors, made the V and J calls. The sample records roughly 58,000 clones, roughly 4% being singletons. The CDR3 contains 18 residues. Germline V lookup: CDR1 MNHNS, CDR2 SASEGT. The J segment lost 2 bases and the V segment lost 6 bases, leaving 14 bases of the junction unmatched. The sample consisted of blood. The V call is TRBV6-1, the J call TRBJ1-4; 8 bases match TRBD1. The clonotype originates from a female donor with papillary thyroid cancer or a benign thyroid nodule (not recorded which). Some clones in this sample may be carry-over from other donors' samples. The CDR3 nucleotides read TGTGCCAGCAGCCGAGGCCGGGACAGGATCTATACTAATGAAAAACTGTTTTTT. Protein product: CASSRGRDRIYTNEKLFF.